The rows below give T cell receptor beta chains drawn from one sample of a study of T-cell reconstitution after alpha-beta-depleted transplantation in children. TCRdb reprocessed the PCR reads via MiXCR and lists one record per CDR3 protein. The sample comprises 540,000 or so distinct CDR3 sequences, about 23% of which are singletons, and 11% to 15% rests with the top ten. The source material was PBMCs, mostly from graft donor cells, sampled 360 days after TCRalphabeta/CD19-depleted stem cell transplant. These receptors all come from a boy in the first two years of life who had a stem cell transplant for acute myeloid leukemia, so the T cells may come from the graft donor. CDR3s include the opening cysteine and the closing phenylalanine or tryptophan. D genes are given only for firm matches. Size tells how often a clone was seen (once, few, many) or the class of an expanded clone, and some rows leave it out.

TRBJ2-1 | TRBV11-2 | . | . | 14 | TGTGCCAGCAGCTTAGATATCACGGGCATTGAGCAGTTCTTC | CASSLDITGIEQFF
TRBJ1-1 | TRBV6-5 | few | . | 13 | TGTGCCAGCAGTTACGGCAGGGCCACTGAAGCTTTCTTT | CASSYGRATEAFF
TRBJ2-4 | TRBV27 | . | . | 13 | TGTGCCAGCAGTTTAGACCTTGGGAACATTCAGTACTTC | CASSLDLGNIQYF
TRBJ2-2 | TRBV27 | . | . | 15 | TGTGCCAGCGGAACAGCTACCCAGAACACCGGGGAGCTGTTTTTT | CASGTATQNTGELFF
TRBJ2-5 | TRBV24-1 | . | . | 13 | TGTGCCACCAGTGAACAGGGATATGAGACCCAGTACTTC | CATSEQGYETQYF
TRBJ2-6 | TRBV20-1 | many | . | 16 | TGCAGTGCTAGAGGTGGGGTGCTCTCTGGGGCCAACGTCCTGACTTTC | CSARGGVLSGANVLTF
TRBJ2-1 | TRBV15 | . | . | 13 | TGTGCCACCAGCAGTGGACCGGCAAATGAGCAGTTCTTC | CATSSGPANEQFF
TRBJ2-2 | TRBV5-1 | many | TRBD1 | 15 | TGCGCCAGCAGCTGGACAGGTTCGAACACCGGGGAGCTGTTTTTT | CASSWTGSNTGELFF
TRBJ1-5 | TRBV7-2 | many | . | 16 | TGTGCCAGCGCCCCCCCCTTTGCGTATAGCAATCAGCCCCAGCATTTT | CASAPPFAYSNQPQHF
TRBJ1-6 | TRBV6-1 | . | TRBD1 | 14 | TGTGCCAGCGCACTGGACAGGGGCCATTCACCCCTCCACTTT | CASALDRGHSPLHF
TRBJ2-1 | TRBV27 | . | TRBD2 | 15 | TGTGCCAGCCAGACTAGCGGGGGCCCATACAATGAGCAGTTCTTC | CASQTSGGPYNEQFF
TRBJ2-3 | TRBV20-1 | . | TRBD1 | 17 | TGCAGTGCTAGAGGCGGGTTGACAGGGCGAAGCACAGATACGCAGTATTTT | CSARGGLTGRSTDTQYF
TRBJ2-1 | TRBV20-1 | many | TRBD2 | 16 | TGCAGTGCTAGATCCCCAGGGACTAGCGGGGGGAATGAGCAGTTCTTC | CSARSPGTSGGNEQFF
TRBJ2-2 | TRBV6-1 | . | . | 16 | TGTGCCAGCAGAGACGGGGCAGGGGCCTACACCGGGGAGCTGTTTTTT | CASRDGAGAYTGELFF
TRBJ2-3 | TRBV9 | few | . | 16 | TGTGCCAGCAGCATCGGTAGGGGGGCGGGGACAGATACGCAGTATTTT | CASSIGRGAGTDTQYF
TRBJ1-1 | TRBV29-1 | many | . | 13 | TGCAGCGTGGGGAACAGGGAGAACACTGAAGCTTTCTTT | CSVGNRENTEAFF
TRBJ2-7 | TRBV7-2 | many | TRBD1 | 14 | TGTGCCAGCAGCATCGTTAGGGGGCGGGACGAGCAGTACTTC | CASSIVRGRDEQYF
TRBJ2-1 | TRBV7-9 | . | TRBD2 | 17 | TGTGCCAGCAGCTTAGGGGAGGGAGGGAGACTGAGTAATGAGCAGTTCTTC | CASSLGEGGRLSNEQFF
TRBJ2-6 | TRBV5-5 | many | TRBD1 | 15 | TGTGCCAGCAGGGCTGACAGGGCTGGGGCCAACGTCCTGACTTTC | CASRADRAGANVLTF
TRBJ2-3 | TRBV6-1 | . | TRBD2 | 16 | TGTGCCAGCAGTCCCAGGACTAGCGCGGGCCGGGATACGCAGTATTTT | CASSPRTSAGRDTQYF
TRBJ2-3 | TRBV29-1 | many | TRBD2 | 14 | TGCAGCGTTGAAGCGAGCGGGGGGCGTCCTACGCAGTATTTT | CSVEASGGRPTQYF
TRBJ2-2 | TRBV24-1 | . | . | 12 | TGTGCCACCAGTGTTGGCACCGGGGAGCTGTTTTTT | CATSVGTGELFF
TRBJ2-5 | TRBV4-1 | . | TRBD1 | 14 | TGCGCCAGCAGCCATAAGGGACAGCAAGAGACCCAGTACTTC | CASSHKGQQETQYF
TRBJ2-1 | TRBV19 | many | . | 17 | TGTGCCAGTAGTATAACACGGACAGCCCCTTCGGACAATGAGCAGTTCTTC | CASSITRTAPSDNEQFF
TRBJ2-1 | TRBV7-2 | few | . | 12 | TGTGCCAGCAGCAATAATGGTAATGAGCAGTTCTTC | CASSNNGNEQFF
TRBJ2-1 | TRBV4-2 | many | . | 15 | TGTGCCAGCGGAACGCTAGCGAGCCGGACGGGTGAGCAGTTCTTC | CASGTLASRTGEQFF
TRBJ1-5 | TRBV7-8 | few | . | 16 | TGTGCCAGCAGCTTCGCCCCGTCAGGATATGATCAGCCCCAGCATTTT | CASSFAPSGYDQPQHF
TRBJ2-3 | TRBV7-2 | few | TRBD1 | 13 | TGTGCCAGCACCAGGGGGACGGCAGATACGCAGTATTTT | CASTRGTADTQYF
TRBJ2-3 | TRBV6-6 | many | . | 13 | TGTGCCAGCAAGGTCGTTAGCACAGATACGCAGTATTTT | CASKVVSTDTQYF
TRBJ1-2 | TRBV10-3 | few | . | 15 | TGTGCCATCACCTCACAGGACCACGGCCTCTATGGCTACACCTTC | CAITSQDHGLYGYTF
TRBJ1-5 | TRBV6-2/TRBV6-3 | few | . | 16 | TGTGCCAGCAGTTACTCGGGGCAGGGCGGCAATCAGCCCCAGCATTTT | CASSYSGQGGNQPQHF
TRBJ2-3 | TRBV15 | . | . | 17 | TGTGCCACCAGCCTTGATATTAGGAGGAGAGACACAGATACGCAGTATTTT | CATSLDIRRRDTDTQYF
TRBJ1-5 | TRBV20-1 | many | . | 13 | TGCAGTGCTAGAATGGGGGCGCGGCAGCCCCAGCATTTT | CSARMGARQPQHF
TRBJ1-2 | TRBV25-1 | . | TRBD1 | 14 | TGTGCCAGCAGTGACCCGACAGGGATCTATGGCTACACCTTC | CASSDPTGIYGYTF
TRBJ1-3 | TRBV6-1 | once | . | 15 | TGTGCCAGCAGCCCGCGAGGTTGGGAAGGAAACACCATATATTTT | CASSPRGWEGNTIYF
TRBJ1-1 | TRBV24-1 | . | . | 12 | TGTGCCACCAGTGGAGGGATAACTGAAGCTTTCTTT | CATSGGITEAFF
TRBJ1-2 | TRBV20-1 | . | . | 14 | TGCAGTGCTACAGCTGGACAGATAACATATGGCTACACCTTC | CSATAGQITYGYTF
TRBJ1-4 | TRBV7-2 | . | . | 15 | TGTGCCAGCAGCTTAGCCCAGGGGATTAATGAAAAACTGTTTTTT | CASSLAQGINEKLFF
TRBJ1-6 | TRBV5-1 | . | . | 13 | TGCGCCAGCAGCTTGGAGACCCAGTCACCCCTCCACTTT | CASSLETQSPLHF
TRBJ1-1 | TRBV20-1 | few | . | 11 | TGCAGTGCTAGAGCGGTGGGTAGAGCTTTCTTT | CSARAVGRAFF
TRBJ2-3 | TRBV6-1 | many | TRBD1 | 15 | TGTGCCAGCAGTGCCCGGGACAGGGTACTTCATACGCAGTATTTT | CASSARDRVLHTQYF
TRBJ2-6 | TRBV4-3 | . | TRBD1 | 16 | TGCGCCAGCAGCCGAGACGGGACAGCTGGGGCCAACGTCCTGACTTTC | CASSRDGTAGANVLTF
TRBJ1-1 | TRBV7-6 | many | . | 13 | TGTGCCAGCAGCAGCAGGGTAAACACTGAAGCTTTCTTT | CASSSRVNTEAFF
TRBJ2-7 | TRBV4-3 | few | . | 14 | TGCGCCAGCAGCCCAACGGACAATACCTACGAGCAGTACTTC | CASSPTDNTYEQYF
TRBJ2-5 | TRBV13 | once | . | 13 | TGTGCCAGCAGATCGGGGGCTTGGAAGACCCAGTACTTC | CASRSGAWKTQYF
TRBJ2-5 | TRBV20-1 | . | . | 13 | TGCAGTGCTTACGACAGAAACCAAGAGACCCAGTACTTC | CSAYDRNQETQYF
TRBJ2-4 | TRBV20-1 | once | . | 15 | TGCAGTGCTCTACTCGGGGGTCTAGCCAAAAACATTCAGTACTTC | CSALLGGLAKNIQYF
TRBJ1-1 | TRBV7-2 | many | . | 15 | TGTGCCAGCAGCTTAGTGACCCGAGGGAAAACTGAAGCTTTCTTT | CASSLVTRGKTEAFF